A selection of T cell receptor beta chains follows, all from one sample in a study of blood T cell repertoires in COVID-19. TCRdb keeps only in-frame clones here, not all; method: immunoSEQ multiplex PCR. The sample lists over 150,000 clones, 94% occurring once. The specimen was peripheral blood. The receptors were sampled from a man aged 30-40 years with COVID-19, enrolled during active disease. Each CDR3 is given with its conserved first and last residue. A D gene is named only where the DNA matches it firmly. Not all rows give a size; the values are once, few, many and, for expanded clones, a class.

V: TRBV3-1/TRBV3-2
J: TRBJ2-3
size: .
D: .
DNA: TGTGCCAGCGGGGGGGCGGGTGTAGATACGCAGTATTTT
CDR3: CASGGAGVDTQYF

V: TRBV6-5
J: TRBJ1-4
size: .
D: TRBD1
DNA: TGTGCCAGCAGTTACTCGTCCGGGACAGGCCGTGTAAAACTGTTTTTT
CDR3: CASSYSSGTGRVKLFF

V: TRBV28
J: TRBJ1-2
size: .
D: .
DNA: TGTGCCAGCAGTTTCGGACAGAACTATGGCTACACCTTC
CDR3: CASSFGQNYGYTF

V: TRBV4-2
J: TRBJ2-3
size: .
D: TRBD2
DNA: TGTGCCAGCAGCCAAGAACTGACGGGGGGGCCTATGGATACGCAGTATTTT
CDR3: CASSQELTGGPMDTQYF

V: TRBV13
J: TRBJ1-2
size: .
D: TRBD1
DNA: TGTGCCAGCAGCTTATTGGACAGGGCGGTTGGCTACACCTTC
CDR3: CASSLLDRAVGYTF

V: TRBV19
J: TRBJ1-4
size: .
D: TRBD1
DNA: TGTGCCAGTAGCCCCCGGGGACAGGGGGCCGGAAAACTGTTTTTT
CDR3: CASSPRGQGAGKLFF

V: TRBV7-9
J: TRBJ1-2
size: .
D: TRBD1
DNA: TGTGCCAGCAGCTTAGCGGGGACAGTGGACTATGGCTACACCTTC
CDR3: CASSLAGTVDYGYTF

V: TRBV10-1
J: TRBJ1-3
size: .
D: TRBD1
DNA: TGCGCCAGCAGTGACATGACAGGGGATGGAAACACCATATATTTT
CDR3: CASSDMTGDGNTIYF

V: TRBV6-5
J: TRBJ1-4
size: .
D: .
DNA: TGTGCCAGCAGACCCACAGGGTCTGCTGAAAAACTGTTTTTT
CDR3: CASRPTGSAEKLFF

V: TRBV29-1
J: TRBJ1-4
size: .
D: .
DNA: TGCAGCGTTGTCGGTGTGACAGGCGAAAAACTGTTTTTT
CDR3: CSVVGVTGEKLFF

V: TRBV13
J: TRBJ2-1
size: .
D: .
DNA: TGTGCCAGCAGCTCTTCTACGCCCGCCAATGAGCAGTTCTTC
CDR3: CASSSSTPANEQFF

V: TRBV2
J: TRBJ1-5
size: .
D: TRBD1
DNA: TGTGCCAGCAGTGAATGGGACAGGCTCAATCAGCCCCAGCATTTT
CDR3: CASSEWDRLNQPQHF

V: TRBV24-1
J: TRBJ1-4
size: .
D: .
DNA: TGTGCCACCAGTGTATCGGTCACAGGGTTTGGGGAAAAACTGTTTTTT
CDR3: CATSVSVTGFGEKLFF

V: TRBV18
J: TRBJ1-5
size: once
D: TRBD1
DNA: TGTGCCAGCTCGTCCGGGACAGGGGGCTTAGGGAGCCAGCCCCAGCATTTT
CDR3: CASSSGTGGLGSQPQHF